The 13 T cell receptor beta chains given below trace back to one sample, sequenced in a study of regulatory T cells in long-lasting Graves disease. Researchers made TCR beta libraries by using iRepertoire HTBI primers and running Arm-PCR on CDR3 regions. A single record per CDR3 protein comes from TCRdb applying MiXCR to the multiplex PCR reads. The sample holds about 530,000 distinct CDR3 sequences, about 16% seen once. Time point: newly diagnosed GD, antithyroid drugs for less than 3 months. RNA from PBMCs was the source of the TCR library. These sequences were also reported in another study, on T cells in Graves' hyperthyroidism and ophthalmopathy.

The starting material was peripheral blood mononuclear cells (PBMCs), obtained at new diagnosis, from a patient treated with antithyroid drugs. The source is a woman aged 40 to 65 with Graves disease.

This clonotype appeared many times. J is TRBJ1-1 and V is TRBV6-1, with D possibly matching TRBD1 (5 bases). CDR1 and CDR2 (germline): MNHNS, SASEGT. The CDR3 runs 14 residues. V was clipped by 5 bases and J by 1 base, with 11 bases between them. The CDR3 coding sequence is TGTGCCAGCAGTAAGGGGATCCAGAACACTGAAGCTTTCTTT. Translating it yields CASSKGIQNTEAFF.

This clonotype was picked up a small number of times. The rearrangement uses TRBV20-1 and TRBJ2-1; D gene ambiguous. The V and J ends lost 6 bases and 0 bases respectively, with 12 bases between them. Looked up from germline, CDR1 is DFQATT and CDR2 is SNEGSKA (reference sequence). This CDR3 is 14 amino acids long. The CDR3 nucleotides read TGCAGTGCCGTGCGGTCCAGCTCCTACAATGAGCAGTTCTTC. Protein: CSAVRSSSYNEQFF.

There are a few counts of this clonotype. The junction and the germline gene differ at one end; a read error may be behind it. The gene calls are TRBV10-3 and TRBJ2-7, with 8 bases aligning to TRBD1. The CDR3 has 13 amino acids. CDR1 is ENHRY and CDR2 is SYGVKD in the germline V gene. CDR3 bases: TGTGCCAGCAGTGAGGGGACAGGAGCTGAGCAGTACTTC. It translates to CASSEGTGAEQYF.

The chain uses TRBV19 and TRBJ1-2; a weak D match, TRBD1 (5 bases). The germline V gene encodes CDR1 LNHDA and CDR2 SQIVND (reference sequence). V was pared by 5 bases and J by 4 bases, with 8 bases between. The CDR3 loop spans 12 amino acids. The CDR3 loop is CASSFDSYGYTF. The CDR3 region has the DNA TGTGCCAGTAGTTTCGACAGCTATGGCTACACCTTC.

In its sample, this clonotype was seen many times. The CDR3 DNA reads as TGCAGTGCTGGACAGGGGGCAGGGGAGACCCAGTACTTC. It encodes CSAGQGAGETQYF. The V gene is TRBV20-1, the J gene TRBJ2-5, with 11 bases lining up with TRBD1. The length of the CDR3 is 13 residues. Per germline, CDR1 DFQATT and CDR2 SNEGSKA (reference sequence). With V trimmed by 5 bases and J by 5 bases, 4 bases remained unmatched.

There are many counts of this clonotype. The rearrangement joins TRBV30 to TRBJ1-5; possibly TRBD1 for D (5 bases). The V end lost 1 base, the J end lost 1 base, and 11 bases lay between the germline ends. Per the germline V gene, CDR1 is GTSNPN and CDR2 is SVGIG (reference sequence). The CDR3 is 15 amino acids. This CDR3 reads CAWSASGGSNQPQHF. The CDR3, as DNA: TGTGCCTGGAGTGCCAGTGGGGGGAGCAATCAGCCCCAGCATTTT.

This clonotype has at least ten counts. The genes are TRBV2 and TRBJ1-3; 9 bases match TRBD1. J gave up 1 base and V 4 bases, and 5 bases lay outside the gene matches. Per the germline V gene, CDR1 is SNHLY and CDR2 is FYNNEI. CDR3 length: 16 residues. CDR3 coding DNA: TGTGCCAGCAGTGCTACCGGGACAGGGTCTGGAAACACCATATATTTT. Its translation is CASSATGTGSGNTIYF.

This clonotype occurred many times. CDR3 region: CASSQVARGQETQYF. In nucleotides, the CDR3 is TGCGCCAGCAGCCAAGTAGCCAGGGGCCAAGAGACCCAGTACTTC. The chain has TRBV4-1 and TRBJ2-5, with D perhaps matching TRBD1 (6 bases). This CDR3 has 15 amino acids. V was shortened by 1 base and J by 1 base, with 10 bases between the two germline ends. Per the germline V gene, CDR1 is MGHRA and CDR2 is YSYEKL.

In this sample, this clonotype turned up many times. V and J are TRBV30 and TRBJ1-4; D unresolved. Deletions cut 2 bases from V and 1 base from J, with 8 bases between. The CDR3 extends over 14 amino acids. Germline CDR1 reads GTSNPN; CDR2 reads SVGIG (reference sequence). CDR3 nucleotide sequence: TGTGCCTGGAGTCCAGGACTAACTAATGAAAAACTGTTTTTT. Amino acids: CAWSPGLTNEKLFF.

This clonotype was counted ten times or more. The chain is built from TRBV7-3 and TRBJ2-7; 8 bases align to TRBD2. The CDR3 totals 15 residues. V shed 4 bases, J shed 0 bases, and the junction held 5 bases outside the gene matches. Germline V gene lookup returns CDR1 SGHTA and CDR2 FQGTGA. The CDR3: CASSSTGGPSYEQYF. The CDR3 nucleotides read TGTGCCAGCAGCTCCACGGGGGGGCCCTCCTACGAGCAGTACTTC.

As for this clonotype: A much larger clone differs by one base, so this may be a read error. As the CDR3 is not closed by the conserved phenylalanine or tryptophan, this likely results from a read error. The chain carries TRBV20-1 and TRBJ1-2; 8 bases are a match to TRBD1. The J segment lost 2 bases and the V segment lost 6 bases, leaving 11 bases of the junction unmatched. The CDR3 length is 15 residues. CDR1 and CDR2 (germline): DFQATT, SNEGSKA (reference sequence). CDR3 sequence: CSAPPDRVENYGYTL. CDR3 DNA: TGCAGTGCCCCTCCGGACAGGGTCGAGAACTATGGCTACACCCTC.

The chain links TRBV5-6 to TRBJ2-1; 9 nucleotides agree with TRBD1. The V and J ends lost 4 bases and 5 bases, in that order; junction bases with no gene match: 19. CDR3 length: 19 amino acids. The germline gives CDR1 SGHDT, CDR2 YYEEEE. This CDR3 is CASSIVRTGTGFFHNEQFF. CDR3 in DNA: TGTGCCAGCAGCATTGTAAGGACCGGGACAGGGTTTTTCCACAATGAGCAGTTCTTC. Together with reference TRBV5-6 and TRBJ2-1, the CDR3 gives the full variable domain: DAGVTQSPTHLIKTRGQQVTLRCSPKSGHDTVSWYQQALGQGPQFIFQYYEEEERQRGNFPDRFSGHQFPNYSSELNVNALLLGDSALYLCASSIVRTGTGFFHNEQFFGPGTRLTVL.

The chain recombines TRBV6-2 or TRBV6-3 with TRBJ2-1; 7 positions match TRBD1. V lost 6 bases and J lost 13; bases outside the gene matches: 9. CDR3 length: 12 residues. Looked up from germline, CDR1 is MNHEY and CDR2 is SVGEGT. CDR3 DNA sequence: TGTGCCAGCAGCCACTCGACAGGGATTCAGTTCTTC. Protein product: CASSHSTGIQFF.